This T cell receptor beta chain was observed in a study of blood T cell repertoires in COVID-19. Study-wide background: COVID-19 samples from acute and convalescent phases originated in the United States, Italy and Spain. PBMCs, B-cell-depleted T cells, or T cells provided the cDNA or gDNA that made up the material.

In the original workflow: The assay estimated nucleated cells by amplifying reference gene primers. Assay: immunoSEQ multiplex PCR; the TCRdb copy retains only in-frame clones and omits some. The V and J calls and clone size are taken from that table; D and trimming were inferred from the DNA. The repertoire holds 65,000 to 70,000 clones, with just under 80% as singletons. The germline V gene encodes CDR1 SGHVS and CDR2 FQNEAQ. The CDR3 totals 14 residues. The V end lost 1 base, the J end lost 0 bases, and 4 bases lay between the germline ends. A few counts support this clone. The material sequenced was peripheral blood. The chain links TRBV7-8 to TRBJ2-1; D is undetermined. The source is a woman aged 55-70 years with acute or convalescent COVID-19. CDR3 loop: CASSLGSSYNEQFF. As DNA, the CDR3 is TGTGCCAGCAGCTTAGGGAGCTCCTACAATGAGCAGTTCTTC.